This is a list of T cell receptor beta chains from one sample in a study of blood T cell repertoires in COVID-19. The table came from immunoSEQ multiplex PCR; TCRdb's copy has only in-frame clones and leaves some out. Found here are around 78,000 clones, more than 60% of them singletons; the top ten hold over 9.5%. The specimen sequenced was peripheral blood. The receptors stem from a human donor in a cohort sampled during active COVID-19. The conserved cysteine and the conserved F or W are not part of the CDR3 here. A clone size is listed for some rows: how often the clone was seen (once, few, many), or a class if it is expanded.

V,size,CDR3
TRBV9,-,ASSVRGGTEPQH
TRBV6-6,-,ASSQNRPRGTGSYEQY
TRBV7-9,-,ASSLGKQIQGRADTQY
TRBV6-2/TRBV6-3,-,ASSYSRGSTEAF
TRBV28,-,ASRPGLLAKNIQY
TRBV4-3,once,ASSQPRQAGDEQF
TRBV18,-,ASSQGQLATNEKLF
TRBV5-1,-,ASTYSPQGTDTQY
TRBV9,-,ASSAGTGLPLSGNTIY
TRBV4-2,-,ASSQGSMGGGQTYEQY
TRBV9,-,ASSRRGGYNEQF
TRBV7-9,few,ASSKGQPPYEQY
TRBV5-5,-,ASSPHRGGRNSGNTIY
TRBV18,-,ASSSGQLSYEQY
TRBV5-1,-,ASSLGRNTEAF
TRBV5-1,few,ASSQGVAGQPQH
TRBV29-1,-,SVRDRNPSYEQY
TRBV5-1,-,ASSSTYEQY
TRBV11-2,-,ASSLIVLARSQY
TRBV5-4,-,ASSSTQTGQETQY
TRBV6-5,-,ASSSTQGGVGTQY
TRBV24-1,-,ATSRGVDTIY
TRBV5-4,few,ASSPGTGKYTDTQY
TRBV9,-,ASSVAGGSSYNEQF
TRBV29-1,-,SVDSGTGAYEQY
TRBV2,-,ASSRRGLYEQY
TRBV4-2,-,ASSQGMELAGGGMVQY
TRBV18,-,ASSSTSGGRETQY
TRBV5-6,-,ASSFTGENTEAF
TRBV18,-,ASSNGGTWNEQY
TRBV30,once,AWTTGGGSEKLF
TRBV27,-,ASRGQGVYEQY
TRBV10-3,-,AIRGQGAPEAF
TRBV19,few,ASSIQGGYNEQF
TRBV28,-,ASSFVGGRGYT
TRBV30,-,AWRIDRRGNEQF
TRBV3-1/TRBV3-2,-,ASSQEMWRGEYNEQF
TRBV5-4,few,ASSLADAVTGELF
TRBV30,-,AWSSPGKRETQY
TRBV11-2,-,ASSPPGLAIYNEQF
TRBV9,once,ASSYGGGTLEQY
TRBV25-1,-,ASSASGTDPYGYT
TRBV12-3/TRBV12-4,few,ASIVRGGTEAF
TRBV7-9,once,ASSKGAYEQY
TRBV7-6,-,ASSLGASGGSYEQY
TRBV5-5,once,ASSFSWRDTEAF
TRBV7-2,-,ASSPLAGGSYEQY
TRBV13,-,ASSRISPLQGSEQY
TRBV5-4,few,ASSAQGWVNTGELF
TRBV18,-,ASSPQRAGQSYGYT
TRBV5-1,-,ASRREGNIQY
TRBV3-1/TRBV3-2,few,ASSQDLRGYYEQY
TRBV5-1,once,ASSATGTGDEKLF